This T cell receptor (beta chain) was captured in a study of low-dose radiotherapy and immunotherapy resistance in tumors. Whole-study context: The fractionation for Cohort 1 was 0.5 Gy per fraction every 2 weeks, totaling 6.5 Gy. The 200 mg/m2 dose of intravenous cyclophosphamide was given every two weeks, one day before radiation and immunotherapy.

Time point meaning: after trial treatment. Regarding treatment: LDRT plus nivolumab, ipilimumab, low-dose cyclophosphamide and aspirin (RACIN trial). J was trimmed by 3 bases and V by 0 bases; bases with no gene match: 1. There are 15 residues in the CDR3. CDR1 and CDR2 (germline): SGHVS, FQNEAQ. With TRAV- and TRBV-specific primers, first-strand cDNA was made, covering the alpha and beta chains. It was with a constant-region primer and a V-primer adapter that TCRs were amplified over around 19 PCR cycles. A single record per CDR3 protein comes from TCRdb applying MiXCR to the reads. The table has around 80,000 distinct CDR3 sequences, under 20% seen once; the top ten hold approximately 1.5%. At least ten counts were recorded for this clonotype.

This sample comprised PBMCs, obtained after low-dose radiotherapy plus immunotherapy. The TCR originated in a male donor with prostate cancer. The gene calls are TRBV7-8 and TRBJ2-7, with 11 bases aligning to TRBD1. The CDR3 loop reads CASSLAGTGGYEQYF. The CDR3 DNA reads TGTGCCAGCAGCTTAGCCGGGACAGGGGGCTACGAGCAGTACTTC.